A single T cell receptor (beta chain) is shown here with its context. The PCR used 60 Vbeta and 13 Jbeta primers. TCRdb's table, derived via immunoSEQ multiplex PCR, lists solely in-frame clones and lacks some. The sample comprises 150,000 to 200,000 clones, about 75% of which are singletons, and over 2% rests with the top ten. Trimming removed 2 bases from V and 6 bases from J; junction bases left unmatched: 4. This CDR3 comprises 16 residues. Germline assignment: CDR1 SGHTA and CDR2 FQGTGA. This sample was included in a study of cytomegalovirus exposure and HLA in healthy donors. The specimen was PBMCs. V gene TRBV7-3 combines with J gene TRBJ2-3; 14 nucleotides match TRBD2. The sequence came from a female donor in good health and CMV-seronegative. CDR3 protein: CASSLEGLAGADTQYF. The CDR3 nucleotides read TGTGCCAGCAGCTTAGAGGGACTAGCGGGAGCCGATACGCAGTATTTT.